This T cell receptor beta chain comes out of a study of blood T cell repertoires in COVID-19. Study as a whole: Acute and convalescent COVID-19 specimens originated in the United States, Italy and Spain. The cDNA or gDNA used as material had been derived from T cells, B-cell-depleted T cells, or PBMCs.

Sequenced by immunoSEQ multiplex PCR; TCRdb stores in-frame clones only, minus some. The sample lists roughly 72,000 clones; approximately 90% were seen once. The CDR3 has 17 residues. Germline CDR1 and CDR2: PRHDT and FYEKMQ (reference sequence). The V and J ends lost 6 bases and 0 bases respectively, with 18 bases between them. Only one count was recorded for this clone. This receptor was taken from a human donor in a cohort sampled during active COVID-19. The specimen was peripheral blood. This chain joins TRBV13 and TRBJ2-1, with a tentative D call TRBD2 (6 bases). DNA for the CDR3: TGTGCCAGCAGGCCCGGAGGGGTATTGAGCTCCTACAATGAGCAGTTCTTC. Protein product: CASRPGGVLSSYNEQFF.